The 10 T cell receptor beta chains presented below share a single source sample, sequenced in a study of graft-versus-host responses after intestinal transplantation. For these receptors, no antigen is known. Sequenced by immunoSEQ multiplex PCR; TCRdb stores in-frame clones only, minus some. The sample lists roughly 89,000 clones; 91% were seen once. Material: unstimulated CD4+ T cells sorted from spleen or lymph node cells, obtained before intestinal transplant. All receptors come from a human donor who received an intestinal transplant.

The V and J genes are TRBV7-8 and TRBJ1-2, with 9 bases that match TRBD1. The germline gives CDR1 SGHVS, CDR2 FQNEAQ. CDR3 length: 16 residues. The V segment lost 3 bases and the J segment 2 bases; nucleotides outside the gene matches: 7. The CDR3 region is CASSFLQGAPNYGYTF. DNA for the CDR3: TGTGCCAGCAGCTTTCTACAGGGGGCGCCGAACTATGGCTACACCTTC.

The chain is built from TRBV18 and TRBJ1-5, with D perhaps matching TRBD1 (6 bases). Germline assignment: CDR1 KGHSH and CDR2 LQKENI. Between the trimmed V and J ends, which lost 0 bases and 5 bases, there was a span of 8 bases. This CDR3 has 14 residues. In nucleotides, the CDR3 is TGTGCCAGCTCACCACCGGGGGCGGATCAGCCCCAGCATTTT. Protein: CASSPPGADQPQHF. The complete variable domain, with remaining parts taken from reference TRBV18 and TRBJ1-5, reads NAGVMQNPRHLVRRRGQEARLRCSPMKGHSHVYWYRQLPEEGLKFMVYLQKENIIDESGMPKERFSAEFPKEGPSILRIQQVVRGDSAAYFCASSPPGADQPQHFGDGTRLSIL.

Only one count was recorded for this clone. DNA for the CDR3: TGTGCCAGCGACCTTAAGCGGGTCAGGGATAATTCACCCCTCCACTTT. As protein: CASDLKRVRDNSPLHF. The V and J genes are TRBV27 and TRBJ1-6, with D perhaps matching TRBD1 (5 bases). Germline V gene data show CDR1 as MNHEY and CDR2 as SMNVEV (reference sequence). The CDR3 spans 16 residues. V lost 8 bases and J lost 5, with 19 bases in between.

The chain combines TRBV6-6 with TRBJ1-1; D not certain. The V end lost 0 bases, the J end lost 1 base, and 12 bases lay between the germline ends. The CDR3 is 16 amino acids. In germline, CDR1 is MNHNY, CDR2 SVGAGI (reference sequence). The CDR3 spells CASSYSRQRWNTEAFF. As DNA, the CDR3 is TGTGCCAGCAGTTACTCGAGACAAAGGTGGAACACTGAAGCTTTCTTT.

The gene calls are TRBV20-1 and TRBJ2-3; D is ambiguous. Germline-derived CDR1 and CDR2 are DFQATT and SNEGSKA (reference sequence). This CDR3 is built from 11 residues. Trimming removed 2 bases at V and 6 bases at J, with 6 bases between. CDR3 protein: CSARTGDTQYF. Written as DNA, the CDR3 is TGCAGTGCTAGAACCGGGGATACGCAGTATTTT.

The rearrangement links TRBV4-1 to TRBJ1-2, with TRBD1 matching 7 bases. This CDR3 is built from 15 residues. V was clipped by 1 base and J by 4 bases; unmatched bases: 6. Germline CDR1 and CDR2: MGHRA and YSYEKL. CDR3 sequence: CASSQASTGVYGYTF. CDR3 DNA sequence: TGCGCCAGCAGCCAAGCTAGTACAGGGGTCTATGGCTACACCTTC.

This sequence joins TRBV5-1 and TRBJ1-1; 7 bases map to TRBD1. This CDR3 is 14 amino acids long. Unmatched junction bases numbered 2, after V lost 0 bases and J lost 3 bases. Germline lookup yields CDR1 SGHRS and CDR2 YFSETQ. This CDR3 is CASSLEDRDTEAFF. CDR3 nucleotide sequence: TGCGCCAGCAGCTTGGAAGACAGGGACACTGAAGCTTTCTTT.

The rearrangement links TRBV18 to TRBJ1-1; D might be TRBD1 (5 bases). V lost 3 bases to trimming and J lost 0 bases, with 14 bases between them. Germline CDR1 is KGHSH and CDR2 is LQKENI. The CDR3 runs 16 residues. This chain's CDR3 is CASSPRPNRMNTEAFF. The CDR3 DNA reads as TGTGCCAGCTCACCTCGTCCCAACAGGATGAACACTGAAGCTTTCTTT.

V is TRBV19 and J is TRBJ1-3; D is undetermined. This CDR3 comprises 14 residues. Trimming cost V 3 bases and J 0 bases, with 6 bases left between them. Germline V gives CDR1 LNHDA, CDR2 SQIVND (reference sequence). The CDR3 nucleotides read TGTGCCAGTAGTATGACAAGCTCTGGAAACACCATATATTTT. It codes for CASSMTSSGNTIYF.

This clone was picked up one time. The rearrangement uses TRBV11-1 and TRBJ2-6; 7 bases align to TRBD2. CDR3 size: 15 residues. CDR1 and CDR2 from the germline V gene are SGHAT and FQDESV (reference sequence). J lost 2 bases, V lost 3 bases, and 1 base had no gene match. The CDR3 loop reads CASSLGGAGANVLTF. The CDR3 nucleotides read TGTGCCAGCAGCTTGGGGGGGGCTGGGGCCAACGTCCTGACTTTC.